This TCR beta chain was identified in a study of blood T cell repertoires in COVID-19. Study overall: COVID-19 samples from acute and convalescent phases originated in the United States, Italy and Spain.

Original methodology: Amplification from reference gene primers served as the basis for estimated nucleated cell counts. Sequencing was performed with immunoSEQ multiplex PCR; in TCRdb, only in-frame clones are kept and a portion is missing. The V and J calls and clone size were taken over from that table, and D and trimming were inferred from the DNA. The profile shows 210,000 or so clones, around 85% of them singletons. This CDR3 spans 13 amino acids. CDR1 and CDR2 from the germline V gene are LNHDA and SQIVND (reference sequence). V lost 2 bases and J lost 6, with 8 bases in between. Seattle's enrolled individuals joined amid active infection and were then monitored longitudinally.

Sample: peripheral blood. The V and J genes are TRBV19 and TRBJ1-5, with D perhaps TRBD1 (5 bases). This clonotype was obtained from a man aged 45-60 years with COVID-19, enrolled during active disease. CDR3 protein: CASSIPDSQPQHF. Here the CDR3 DNA reads TGTGCCAGTAGTATACCAGACAGTCAGCCCCAGCATTTT.